This T cell receptor beta chain was captured in a study of response to subunit inactivated influenza vaccine. General study results and limits: With each seasonal influenza vaccination, the authors suggested, few new T cells are recruited.

Comments on this clonotype: The antigen is undetermined.

Germline CDR1 and CDR2: SGHVS and FQNEAQ. V lost 7 bases to trimming and J lost 3 bases, with 7 bases between them. The CDR3 covers 11 residues. TCRdb called the RT-PCR reads again in MiXCR, with one record for every CDR3 protein. In the table there are about 780,000 distinct CDR3 sequences, around 20% of which are singletons. The sequence came from a man between 45 and 60 years old who received an inactivated influenza vaccine. The starting material was PBMCs from blood, obtained more than 4 days after vaccination. V usage is TRBV7-8 and J usage is TRBJ2-7; D is uncertain. The CDR3 region has the DNA TGTGCCAGCACACAGAGCTACGAGCAGTACTTC. Translated: CASTQSYEQYF. Full variable domain (missing parts from reference TRBV7-8 and TRBJ2-7): GAGVSQSPRYKVAKRGQDVALRCDPISGHVSLFWYQQALGQGPEFLTYFQNEAQLDKSGLPSDRFFAERPEGSVSTLKIQRTQQEDSAVYLCASTQSYEQYFGPGTRLTVT.